Listed here are 9 T cell receptor beta chains from one sample, sequenced in a study of cytomegalovirus exposure and HLA in healthy donors. PCR employed 60 Vbeta and 13 Jbeta primers. Sequencing was performed with immunoSEQ multiplex PCR; in TCRdb, only in-frame clones are kept and a portion is missing. Recorded here are fewer than 150,000 clones; the top ten clones represent 2%. Sequenced input: PBMCs. These receptors were obtained from a woman aged 55-70 years in good health and CMV-seronegative.

This rearrangement joins TRBV6-5 to TRBJ2-1; 7 bases align to TRBD2. Germline V gene data show CDR1 as MNHEY and CDR2 as SVGAGI. The CDR3 has 15 amino acids. The V segment lost 1 base and the J segment 11 bases; nucleotides outside the gene matches: 11. The CDR3 is CASSYFSGDPMKQFF. Written as DNA, the CDR3 is TGTGCCAGCAGTTACTTCAGCGGGGACCCAATGAAGCAGTTCTTC.

The chain is built from TRBV5-1 and TRBJ2-5; 7 bases line up with TRBD1. Germline CDR1 SGHRS, CDR2 YFSETQ. The V segment lost 4 bases and the J segment 2 bases; nucleotides outside the gene matches: 5. The CDR3 is 14 amino acids. The CDR3 DNA is TGCGCCAGCAGCCTGACAGGGAATCAAGAGACCCAGTACTTC. Its protein is CASSLTGNQETQYF.

V is TRBV7-2 and J is TRBJ2-3; a weak D match, TRBD1 (6 bases). Trimming shortened V by 7 bases and J by 4 bases, and 18 bases separated the two germline ends. The CDR3 totals 15 residues. CDR1 SGHTA and CDR2 FQGNSA come from the germline V gene. In DNA, the CDR3 is TGTGCCAGCATCACAGGGCGGCTAGTTCCAGATACGCAGTATTTT. This gives the protein CASITGRLVPDTQYF.

The CDR3 region has the DNA TGTGCCAGTTCCCTTTCAGGGGCCTACGAGCAGTACTTC. It specifies CASSLSGAYEQYF. V gene TRBV19 combines with J gene TRBJ2-7; D might be TRBD1 (6 bases). Germline V gene data show CDR1 as LNHDA and CDR2 as SQIVND (reference sequence). CDR3 length: 13 residues. Trimming pared 8 bases from V and 2 bases from J, leaving 13 bases between.

The chain couples TRBV6-6 to TRBJ1-5; D gene uncertain. The length of the CDR3 is 14 residues. Trimming removed 0 bases from V and 7 bases from J, with 10 bases in between. CDR1 is MNHNY and CDR2 is SVGAGI in the germline V gene (reference sequence). The CDR3 DNA reads TGTGCCAGCAGTTACTCCGGGGATTCGCAGCCCCAGCATTTT. Its translation: CASSYSGDSQPQHF.

This chain connects TRBV16 to TRBJ1-3; no clear D gene. Germline CDR1 reads KGHSY; CDR2 reads FQNENV. This CDR3 spans 16 amino acids. V lost 0 bases to trimming and J lost 2 bases, with 11 bases between them. The CDR3 DNA reads as TGTGCCAGCAGCCAATCCTCAGGTACCACTGGAAACACCATATATTTT. It translates to CASSQSSGTTGNTIYF.

CDR3 DNA: TGTGCCAGCTCGGATCTAGCGGGGACTCGCGATGAGCAGTTCTTC. It translates to CASSDLAGTRDEQFF. The chain uses TRBV18 and TRBJ2-1; 9 bases match TRBD2. Germline CDR1 is KGHSH and CDR2 is LQKENI. This CDR3 contains 15 residues. V lost 6 bases and J lost 8; bases outside the gene matches: 11.

The rearrangement joins TRBV28 to TRBJ1-1; D call uncertain. The CDR3 sequence is 14 residues long. Per germline, CDR1 MDHEN and CDR2 SYDVKM. Trimming cost V 4 bases and J 2 bases, with 11 bases left between them. The CDR3 DNA follows: TGTGCCAGCAGTTCGCTTTTAGAAAACACTGAAGCTTTCTTT. Protein product: CASSSLLENTEAFF.

V gene TRBV5-8 combines with J gene TRBJ2-3; D possibly corresponds to TRBD1 (6 bases). V was cut by 3 bases and J by 0 bases, with 11 bases left in between. The CDR3 is made up of 15 amino acids. Germline V gene lookup returns CDR1 SGHTS and CDR2 YDEGEE. The CDR3 sequence is CASSSPGHSTDTQYF. The CDR3 coding sequence is TGTGCCAGCAGCTCACCGGGACATAGCACAGATACGCAGTATTTT.